Each of the 19 T cell receptor beta chains below was sequenced from the same sample in a study of T cells in Graves' hyperthyroidism and ophthalmopathy. TCR beta CDR3 regions were amplified from RNA transcripts. Carried out on the TCR CDR3, a first-round RT-PCR used the HTBI primer set. TCRdb called the multiplex PCR reads again in MiXCR, with one record for every CDR3 protein. The sample contains about 370,000 distinct CDR3 sequences, roughly 15% of which appear only once. What was sequenced was blood. Receptors originate from an older woman with Graves' ophthalmopathy.

In its sample, this clonotype was seen many times. The chain has TRBV5-6 and TRBJ2-1; 7 positions agree with TRBD2. The V gene's germline CDR1 is SGHDT and CDR2 YYEEEE. This CDR3 spans 18 amino acids. J lost 13 bases, V lost 1 base, and 23 bases had no gene match. The CDR3 reads CASSLKGRGLAGDLGQFF. CDR3 DNA sequence: TGTGCCAGCAGCTTGAAGGGACGGGGCTTGGCGGGGGACCTTGGACAGTTCTTC. Looking up the rest from reference TRBV5-6 and TRBJ2-1 gives the full variable domain: DAGVTQSPTHLIKTRGQQVTLRCSPKSGHDTVSWYQQALGQGPQFIFQYYEEEERQRGNFPDRFSGHQFPNYSSELNVNALLLGDSALYLCASSLKGRGLAGDLGQFFGPGTRLTVL.

The sample holds many counts of this clonotype. This rearrangement joins TRBV6-1 to TRBJ2-7; D assignment may be TRBD1 or TRBD2 (5 bases each). V was clipped by 5 bases and J by 6 bases, with 17 bases between them. The CDR3 is made up of 14 amino acids. The germline V gene encodes CDR1 MNHNS and CDR2 SASEGT. CDR3 nucleotide sequence: TGTGCCAGCAGTCTCCGGGACCCTACGAGCGAGCAGTACTTC. Translation: CASSLRDPTSEQYF.

This clonotype came up many times. V and J are TRBV2 and TRBJ2-5; D is possibly TRBD1 or TRBD2 (5 bases each). The CDR3 loop spans 13 amino acids. The V end was cut by 7 bases, the J end by 2 bases, with 11 bases between. Looked up from germline, CDR1 is SNHLY and CDR2 is FYNNEI. CDR3 DNA sequence: TGTGCCAGCAACCAGGGACGGCAAGAGACCCAGTACTTC. Its translation: CASNQGRQETQYF.

The chain joins TRBV28 to TRBJ2-5; 7 bases line up with TRBD1. The CDR3 spans 14 residues. V dropped 5 bases and J dropped 4; count of bases not matched to a gene: 7. The germline V gene has CDR1 MDHEN and CDR2 SYDVKM. This chain's CDR3 is CASSGVTGRETQYF. In nucleotides, the CDR3 is TGTGCCAGCAGTGGGGTGACAGGGCGAGAGACCCAGTACTTC.

Ten or more counts support this clonotype. This rearrangement joins TRBV3-1 to TRBJ2-5, with D perhaps matching TRBD2 (5 bases). CDR3 size: 15 residues. Germline V gene data show CDR1 as LGHDT and CDR2 as YNNKEL (reference sequence). The V and J ends lost 5 bases and 2 bases respectively, with 15 bases between them. CDR3 sequence (DNA): TGTGCCAGCAGCTCTCCCCTACAGCGGCAAGAGACCCAGTACTTC. This gives the protein CASSSPLQRQETQYF.

This clonotype was found a few times. This chain joins TRBV2 and TRBJ2-3; 8 bases match TRBD1. Unmatched junction bases numbered 9, after V lost 4 bases and J lost 6 bases. The CDR3 is 15 amino acids. The germline V gene encodes CDR1 SNHLY and CDR2 FYNNEI. Here the CDR3 DNA reads TGTGCCAGCAGTGGAGGGCAGGGGGCTGGCGATACGCAGTATTTT. As protein: CASSGGQGAGDTQYF.

As concerns this clonotype: One base away lies a much larger clone, so this may be a sequencing read error. The chain links TRBV28 to TRBJ2-3; TRBD1 aligns across 8 bases. V shed 11 bases and J 9 bases; nucleotides not matched to a gene: 16. The V gene's germline CDR1 is MDHEN and CDR2 SYDVKM. This CDR3 spans 14 amino acids. The CDR3 here is CACIQGGRIGTQYF. The CDR3 DNA sequence: TGTGCCTGCATACAGGGGGGACGGATTGGGACGCAGTATTTT.

The sample holds many counts of this clonotype. This chain connects TRBV6-5 to TRBJ2-3; D not certain. V was trimmed by 2 bases and J by 1 base, leaving 10 bases between them. Per the germline V gene, CDR1 is MNHEY and CDR2 is SVGAGI. This CDR3 spans 15 amino acids. The chain's CDR3 is CASSYSDWGTDTQYF. CDR3 nucleotide sequence: TGTGCCAGCAGTTACAGTGACTGGGGCACAGATACGCAGTATTTT.

This clonotype was detected many times. The rearrangement joins TRBV12-3 or TRBV12-4 to TRBJ2-1, with 10 bases fitting TRBD2. The CDR3 length is 16 residues. The J segment lost 9 bases and the V segment lost 5 bases, leaving 13 bases of the junction unmatched. The CDR3 nucleotides are TGTGCCAGCAGTCGAGCCCTAGCGGGAGCTAGCTCTGAGCAGTTCTTC. Amino acid sequence: CASSRALAGASSEQFF.

At least ten counts were recorded for this clonotype. The genes are TRBV11-2 and TRBJ1-3, with D perhaps TRBD1 (5 bases). The CDR3 is 18 residues long. The germline V gene encodes CDR1 SGHAT and CDR2 FQNNGV. Trimming removed 4 bases from V and 4 bases from J, with 23 bases in between. CDR3 sequence reads: CASSSMPGLTPRGNTIYF. In DNA, the CDR3 is TGTGCCAGCAGCTCAATGCCGGGACTCACCCCCAGGGGAAACACCATATATTTT.

The chain employs TRBV7-8 and TRBJ2-3, with D maybe TRBD2 (6 bases). Deletions cut 2 bases from V and 0 bases from J, with 9 bases between. Germline V gene data show CDR1 as SGHVS and CDR2 as FQNEAQ. The CDR3 covers 15 residues. CDR3 sequence: CASSLQRGSTDTQYF. CDR3 DNA: TGTGCCAGCAGCTTACAACGGGGGAGCACAGATACGCAGTATTTT.

This clonotype was seen repeatedly, ten times or more. This chain links TRBV30 with TRBJ1-5; no reliable D call. The germline V gene has CDR1 GTSNPN and CDR2 SVGIG (reference sequence). Deletions cut 1 base from V and 5 bases from J, with 12 bases between. The CDR3 loop spans 14 amino acids. The CDR3 DNA follows: TGTGCCTGGAGTGAGGACCCTAGAGATCAGCCCCAGCATTTT. Amino acid sequence: CAWSEDPRDQPQHF.

This clonotype was seen many times. The rearrangement joins TRBV11-2 to TRBJ2-5; 8 bases are a match to TRBD1. The length of the CDR3 is 17 residues. Trimming cost V 6 bases and J 1 base; bases outside gene matches: 13. Germline lookup yields CDR1 SGHAT and CDR2 FQNNGV. CDR3 sequence reads: CASSRTGAGGFQETQYF. The CDR3 bases are TGTGCCAGCAGTCGTACGGGGGCAGGGGGCTTCCAAGAGACCCAGTACTTC.

This clonotype has a count of ten or more. The V and J genes are TRBV6-6 and TRBJ2-5, with 7 bases aligning to TRBD2. V shed 0 bases, J shed 4 bases, and the junction held 5 bases outside the gene matches. CDR3 length equals 15 residues. CDR1 and CDR2 (germline): MNHNY, SVGAGI (reference sequence). The CDR3 spells CASSYSETSIETQYF. CDR3 nucleotide sequence: TGTGCCAGCAGTTACTCTGAGACTAGCATAGAGACCCAGTACTTC.

This clonotype came up many times. The chain recombines TRBV6-5 with TRBJ2-5, with D possibly called TRBD1 or TRBD2 (6 bases each). Germline CDR1 reads MNHEY; CDR2 reads SVGAGI. The V and J ends lost 2 bases and 0 bases respectively, with 10 bases between them. The CDR3 sequence is 15 residues long. The CDR3 region has the DNA TGTGCCAGCAGTTACAGGGGGACTTACCAAGAGACCCAGTACTTC. It specifies CASSYRGTYQETQYF.

This clonotype was recorded at least ten times. V usage is TRBV11-2 and J usage is TRBJ2-7; D may be TRBD2 (6 bases). CDR1 is SGHAT and CDR2 is FQNNGV in the germline V gene. The CDR3 covers 15 residues. Trimming left V 5 bases short and J 2 bases short, with 16 bases between. The CDR3 nucleotides are TGTGCCAGCAGCCCCCTTTGGGGAGGCGCCTACGAGCAGTACTTC. Amino acids: CASSPLWGGAYEQYF.

This clonotype was seen ten or more times. This chain joins TRBV28 and TRBJ1-1; a possible D gene is TRBD1 (5 bases). The CDR3 is 15 residues long. Germline CDR1 and CDR2: MDHEN and SYDVKM. Trimming pared 7 bases from V and 5 bases from J, leaving 20 bases between. CDR3 DNA: TGTGCCAGCACCGAATCTTGGGGGGGGTATACTGAAGCTTTCTTT. This codes for CASTESWGGYTEAFF.

This clonotype was detected many times. This sequence joins TRBV20-1 and TRBJ1-1; D is possibly TRBD1 (5 bases). This CDR3 has 12 residues. Trimming cost V 6 bases and J 6 bases, with 14 bases left between them. The V gene's germline CDR1 is DFQATT and CDR2 SNEGSKA (reference sequence). CDR3: CSALAGGAEAFF. The CDR3 DNA is TGCAGTGCCCTGGCGGGGGGGGCTGAAGCTTTCTTT.

This clonotype was detected ten times or more. The chain links TRBV20-1 to TRBJ2-1, with no clear D. V gave up 5 bases and J gave up 6 bases, with 5 bases separating them. CDR3 length equals 10 residues. Germline-derived CDR1 and CDR2 are DFQATT and SNEGSKA (reference sequence). The DNA for the CDR3 is TGCAGTGCTCGGCGCAATGAGCAGTTCTTC. This encodes CSARRNEQFF.